This TCR beta chain derives from a study of type 1 regulatory T cells. Study-level information: An in vitro protocol generated T-allo10, a Tr1-enriched, alloantigen-specific CD4 T cell product.

CDR1 DFQATT and CDR2 SNEGSKA come from the germline V gene (reference sequence). The V and J ends lost 1 base and 1 base respectively, with 4 bases between them. The CDR3 consists of 12 residues. One entry per CDR3 protein results from TCRdb running MiXCR on the reads. The sample has some 89,000 distinct CDR3 sequences; roughly 31% are singletons. The chain links TRBV20-1 to TRBJ1-1; no clear D. The TCR sequence derives from a human donor in good health. Sample: CD4+ T cells, either the whole sample or a sorted fraction (not recorded which). CDR3 nucleotide sequence: TGCAGTGCTAGAGTTCGGAACACTGAAGCTTTCTTT. Its translation: CSARVRNTEAFF.